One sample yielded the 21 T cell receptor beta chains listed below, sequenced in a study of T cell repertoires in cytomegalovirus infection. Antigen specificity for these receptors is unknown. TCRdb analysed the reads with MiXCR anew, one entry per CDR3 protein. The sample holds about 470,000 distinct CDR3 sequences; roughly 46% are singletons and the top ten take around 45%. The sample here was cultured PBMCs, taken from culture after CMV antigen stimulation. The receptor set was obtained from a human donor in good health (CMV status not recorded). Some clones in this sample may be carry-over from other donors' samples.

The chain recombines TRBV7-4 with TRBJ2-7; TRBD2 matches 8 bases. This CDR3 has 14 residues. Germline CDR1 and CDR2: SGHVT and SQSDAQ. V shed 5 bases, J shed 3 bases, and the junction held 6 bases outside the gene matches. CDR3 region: CASSPPAGGYEQYF. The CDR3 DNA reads TGTGCCAGCAGCCCTCCGGCGGGAGGCTACGAGCAGTACTTC.

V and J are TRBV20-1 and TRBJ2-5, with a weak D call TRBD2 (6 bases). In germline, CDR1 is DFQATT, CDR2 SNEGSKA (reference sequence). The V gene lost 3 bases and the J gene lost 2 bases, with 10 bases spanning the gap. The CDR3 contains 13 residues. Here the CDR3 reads CSARASAQETQYF. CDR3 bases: TGCAGTGCTAGGGCTAGCGCTCAAGAGACCCAGTACTTC.

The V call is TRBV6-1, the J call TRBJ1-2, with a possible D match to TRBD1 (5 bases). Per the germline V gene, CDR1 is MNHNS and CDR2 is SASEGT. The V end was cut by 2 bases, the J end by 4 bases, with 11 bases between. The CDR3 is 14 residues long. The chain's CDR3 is CASSERGRGYGYTF. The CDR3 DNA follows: TGTGCCAGCAGTGAACGGGGACGGGGCTATGGCTACACCTTC.

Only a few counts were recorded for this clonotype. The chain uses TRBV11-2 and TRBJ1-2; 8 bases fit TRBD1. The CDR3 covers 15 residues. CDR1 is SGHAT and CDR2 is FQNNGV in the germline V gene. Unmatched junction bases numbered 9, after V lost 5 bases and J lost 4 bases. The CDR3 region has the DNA TGTGCCAGCAGCACACGGACAGGGAGGATCTATGGCTACACCTTC. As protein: CASSTRTGRIYGYTF.

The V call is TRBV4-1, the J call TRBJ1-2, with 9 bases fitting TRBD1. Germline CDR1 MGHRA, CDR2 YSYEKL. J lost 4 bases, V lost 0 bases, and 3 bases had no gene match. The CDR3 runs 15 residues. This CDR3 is CASSQERTGAYGYTF. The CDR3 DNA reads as TGCGCCAGCAGCCAAGAAAGGACAGGGGCCTATGGCTACACCTTC.

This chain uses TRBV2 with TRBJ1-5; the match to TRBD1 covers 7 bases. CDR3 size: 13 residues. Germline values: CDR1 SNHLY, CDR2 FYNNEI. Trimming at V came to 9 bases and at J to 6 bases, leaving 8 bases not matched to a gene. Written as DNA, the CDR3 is TGTGCCAGTAACAGGGGACTGCGTCAGCCCCAGCATTTT. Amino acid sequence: CASNRGLRQPQHF.

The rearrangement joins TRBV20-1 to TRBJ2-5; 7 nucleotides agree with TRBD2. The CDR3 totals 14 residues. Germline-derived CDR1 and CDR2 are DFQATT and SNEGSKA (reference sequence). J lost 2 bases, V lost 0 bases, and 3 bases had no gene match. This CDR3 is CSARDRRGQETQYF. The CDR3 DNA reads TGCAGTGCTAGAGATCGGCGGGGGCAAGAGACCCAGTACTTC.

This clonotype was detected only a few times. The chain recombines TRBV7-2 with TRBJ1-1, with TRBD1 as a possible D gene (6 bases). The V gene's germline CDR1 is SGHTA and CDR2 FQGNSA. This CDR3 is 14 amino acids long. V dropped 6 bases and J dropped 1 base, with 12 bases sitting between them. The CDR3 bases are TGTGCCAGCAGAAGGGGGAAGACGAACACTGAAGCTTTCTTT. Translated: CASRRGKTNTEAFF.

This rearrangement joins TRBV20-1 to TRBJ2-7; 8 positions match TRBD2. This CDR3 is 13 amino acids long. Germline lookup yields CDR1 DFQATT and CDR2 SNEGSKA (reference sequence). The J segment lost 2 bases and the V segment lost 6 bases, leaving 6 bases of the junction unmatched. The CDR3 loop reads CSARGREAYEQYF. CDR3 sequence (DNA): TGCAGTGCCCGAGGGCGGGAGGCCTACGAGCAGTACTTC.

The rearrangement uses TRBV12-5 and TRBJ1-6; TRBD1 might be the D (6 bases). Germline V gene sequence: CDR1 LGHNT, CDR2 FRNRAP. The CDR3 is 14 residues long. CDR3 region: CGTGLPARNSPLHF. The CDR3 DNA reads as TGTGGTACAGGGCTACCCGCCCGAAATTCACCCCTCCACTTT.

The chain's CDR3 is CASSLGPSTSERNEQFF. CDR3 sequence (DNA): TGTGCCAGCAGCTTGGGGCCCTCGACTAGCGAACGCAATGAGCAGTTCTTC. This rearrangement joins TRBV7-6 to TRBJ2-1; 8 bases map to TRBD2. Looked up from germline, CDR1 is SGHVS and CDR2 is FNYEAQ. Trimming removed 3 bases from V and 6 bases from J; junction bases left unmatched: 13. The CDR3 has 17 residues.

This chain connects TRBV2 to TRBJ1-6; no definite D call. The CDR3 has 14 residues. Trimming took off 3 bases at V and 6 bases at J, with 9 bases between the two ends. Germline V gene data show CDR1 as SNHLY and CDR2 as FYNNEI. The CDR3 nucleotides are TGTGCCAGCAGTGACACGATGGGTAATTCACCCCTCCACTTT. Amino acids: CASSDTMGNSPLHF.

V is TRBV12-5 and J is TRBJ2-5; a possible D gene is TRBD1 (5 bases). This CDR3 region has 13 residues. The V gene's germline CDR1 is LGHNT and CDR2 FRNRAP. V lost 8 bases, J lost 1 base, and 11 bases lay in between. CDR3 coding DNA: TGTGCTAGTAGTAGGGGAATCCAAGAGACCCAGTACTTC. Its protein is CASSRGIQETQYF.

The CDR3 loop is CASSRDMRVETQYF. As DNA, the CDR3 is TGTGCCAGCAGTCGGGATATGCGGGTAGAGACCCAGTACTTC. The J gene is TRBJ2-5, the V gene TRBV6-2 or TRBV6-3, with a tentative D call TRBD2 (5 bases). CDR3 length: 14 residues. V was trimmed by 5 bases and J by 4 bases, leaving 14 bases between them. From germline, CDR1 is MNHEY and CDR2 SVGEGT.

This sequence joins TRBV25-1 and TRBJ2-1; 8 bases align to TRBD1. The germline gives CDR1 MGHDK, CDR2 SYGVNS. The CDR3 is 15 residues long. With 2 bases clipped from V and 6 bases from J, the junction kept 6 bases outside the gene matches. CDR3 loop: CASSEPGTGRNEQFF. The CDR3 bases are TGTGCCAGCAGTGAACCCGGGACAGGTCGCAATGAGCAGTTCTTC.

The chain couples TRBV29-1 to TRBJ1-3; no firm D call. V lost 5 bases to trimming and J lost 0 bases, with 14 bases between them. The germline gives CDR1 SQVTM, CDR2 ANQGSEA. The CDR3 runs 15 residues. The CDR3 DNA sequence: TGCAGCGTTCCCCCGGCCGAGGACTCTGGAAACACCATATATTTT. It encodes CSVPPAEDSGNTIYF.

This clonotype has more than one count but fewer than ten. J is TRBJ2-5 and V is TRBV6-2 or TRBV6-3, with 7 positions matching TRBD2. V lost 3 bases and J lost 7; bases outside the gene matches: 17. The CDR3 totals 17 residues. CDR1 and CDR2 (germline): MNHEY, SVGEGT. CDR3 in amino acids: CASSYFPQREEIRTQYF. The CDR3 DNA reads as TGTGCCAGCAGTTATTTCCCACAGCGGGAAGAGATTCGGACCCAGTACTTC.

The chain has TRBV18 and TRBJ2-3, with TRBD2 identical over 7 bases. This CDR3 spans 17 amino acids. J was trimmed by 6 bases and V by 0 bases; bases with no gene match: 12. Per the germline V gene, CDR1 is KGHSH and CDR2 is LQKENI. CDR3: CASSPPVAGGRRDTQYF. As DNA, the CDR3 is TGTGCCAGCTCACCACCGGTAGCGGGCGGCAGGCGTGATACGCAGTATTTT. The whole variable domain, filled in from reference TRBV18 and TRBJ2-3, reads NAGVMQNPRHLVRRRGQEARLRCSPMKGHSHVYWYRQLPEEGLKFMVYLQKENIIDESGMPKERFSAEFPKEGPSILRIQQVVRGDSAAYFCASSPPVAGGRRDTQYFGPGTRLTVL.

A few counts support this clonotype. CDR3 protein: CAISESSQGRNNQPQHF. The DNA of the CDR3 is TGTGCCATCAGTGAGTCTTCCCAAGGGAGGAACAATCAGCCCCAGCATTTT. The chain recombines TRBV10-3 with TRBJ1-5; D gene uncertain. V gave up 0 bases and J gave up 3 bases, with 15 bases separating them. This CDR3 is 17 amino acids long. CDR1 is ENHRY, CDR2 SYGVKD, per germline.

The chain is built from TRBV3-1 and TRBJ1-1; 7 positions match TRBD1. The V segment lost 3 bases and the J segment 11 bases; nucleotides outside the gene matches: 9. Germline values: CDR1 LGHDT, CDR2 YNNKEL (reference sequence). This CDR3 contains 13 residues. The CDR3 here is CASSHSDRAEAFF. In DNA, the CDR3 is TGTGCCAGCAGCCACTCAGACAGGGCCGAGGCTTTCTTT.

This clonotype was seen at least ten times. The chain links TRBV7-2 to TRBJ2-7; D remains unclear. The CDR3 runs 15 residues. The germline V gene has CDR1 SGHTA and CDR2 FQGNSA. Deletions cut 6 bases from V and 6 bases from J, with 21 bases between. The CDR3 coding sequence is TGTGCCAGCAGTCAAGGCCCCCGCCTGGAGATCGAGCAGTACTTC. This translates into CASSQGPRLEIEQYF.